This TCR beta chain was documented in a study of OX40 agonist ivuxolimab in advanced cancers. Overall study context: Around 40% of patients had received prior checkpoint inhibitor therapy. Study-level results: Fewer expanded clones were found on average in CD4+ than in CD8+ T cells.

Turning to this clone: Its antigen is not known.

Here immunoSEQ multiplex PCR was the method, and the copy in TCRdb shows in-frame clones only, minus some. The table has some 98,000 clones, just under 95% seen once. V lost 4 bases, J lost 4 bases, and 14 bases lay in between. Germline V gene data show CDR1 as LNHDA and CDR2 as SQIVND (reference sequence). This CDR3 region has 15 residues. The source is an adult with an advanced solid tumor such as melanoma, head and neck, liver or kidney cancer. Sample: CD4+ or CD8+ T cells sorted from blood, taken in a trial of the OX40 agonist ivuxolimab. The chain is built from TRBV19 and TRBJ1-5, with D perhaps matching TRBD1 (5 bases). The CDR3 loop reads CASSTGTAPNQPQHF. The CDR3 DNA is TGTGCCAGTAGTACCGGGACGGCTCCTAATCAGCCCCAGCATTTT.